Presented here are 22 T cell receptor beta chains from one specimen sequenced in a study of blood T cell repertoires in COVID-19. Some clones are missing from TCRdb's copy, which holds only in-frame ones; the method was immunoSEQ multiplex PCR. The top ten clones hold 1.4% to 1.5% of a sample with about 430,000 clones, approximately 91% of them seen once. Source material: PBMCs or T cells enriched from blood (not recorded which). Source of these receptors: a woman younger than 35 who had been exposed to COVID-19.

In nucleotides, the CDR3 is TGTGCCAGCAGTTTATTAGCGACACTCGAGGGGGAGCTGTTTTTT. Translating it yields CASSLLATLEGELFF. The gene calls are TRBV27 and TRBJ2-2; the D gene is possibly TRBD2 (5 bases). V dropped 1 base and J dropped 8 bases, with 14 bases sitting between them. This CDR3 comprises 15 residues. Germline CDR1 reads MNHEY; CDR2 reads SMNVEV (reference sequence).

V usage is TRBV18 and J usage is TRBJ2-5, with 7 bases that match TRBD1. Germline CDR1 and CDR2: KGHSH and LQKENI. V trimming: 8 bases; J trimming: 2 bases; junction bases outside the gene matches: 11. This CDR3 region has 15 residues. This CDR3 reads CASAKYRGTQETQYF. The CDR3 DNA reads TGTGCCAGCGCTAAATACAGGGGCACTCAAGAGACCCAGTACTTC.

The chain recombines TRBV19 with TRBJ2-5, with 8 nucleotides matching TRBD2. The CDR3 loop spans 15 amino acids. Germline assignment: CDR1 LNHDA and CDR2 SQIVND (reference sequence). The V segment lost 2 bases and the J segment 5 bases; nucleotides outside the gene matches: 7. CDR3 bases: TGTGCCAGTAGTATACGGCGGGAGGTCGGCGAGACCCAGTACTTC. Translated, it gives CASSIRREVGETQYF.

CDR3 sequence reads: CASSPNLQRESRETQYF. The CDR3 nucleotides are TGTGCCAGCAGTCCTAACCTACAGCGGGAGAGTAGGGAGACCCAGTACTTC. V and J are TRBV2 and TRBJ2-5, with TRBD2 matching 8 bases. CDR3 length: 17 amino acids. Germline trimming cut 5 bases from V and 5 bases from J; bases unmatched to any gene: 16. Germline V gene lookup returns CDR1 SNHLY and CDR2 FYNNEI.

CDR3 sequence: CASSKVETGGLTEAFF. CDR3 DNA sequence: TGTGCCAGCAGCAAAGTCGAAACAGGGGGCCTCACTGAAGCTTTCTTT. The chain recombines TRBV21-1 with TRBJ1-1; TRBD1, the table's D call, lacks a check against the DNA. TRBV21-1 is given as a pseudogene. CDR3 length: 16 amino acids.

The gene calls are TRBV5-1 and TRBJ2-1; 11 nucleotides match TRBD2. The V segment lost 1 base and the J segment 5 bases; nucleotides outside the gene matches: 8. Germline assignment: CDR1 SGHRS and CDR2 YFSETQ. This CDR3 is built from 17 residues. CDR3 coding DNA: TGCGCCAGCAGCTTGATCACCGGGACTAGCGGTCACAATGAGCAGTTCTTC. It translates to CASSLITGTSGHNEQFF.

CDR3 amino acids: CASSITGTGWNMNTEAFF. The CDR3 nucleotides are TGTGCCAGCAGTATCACGGGGACAGGTTGGAACATGAACACTGAAGCTTTCTTT. V is TRBV2 and J is TRBJ1-1, with 8 bases that match TRBD1. CDR3 size: 18 residues. Germline values: CDR1 SNHLY, CDR2 FYNNEI. Losses at the gene ends were 5 bases for V and 0 bases for J; bases not matched to a gene: 14.

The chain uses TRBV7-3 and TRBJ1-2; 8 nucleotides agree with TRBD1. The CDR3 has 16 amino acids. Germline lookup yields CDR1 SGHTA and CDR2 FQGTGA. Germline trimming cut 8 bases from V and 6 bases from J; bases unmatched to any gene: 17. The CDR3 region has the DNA TGTGCCAGCGGACGACAGGGGATAAACGCACGGGATGGCTACACCTTC. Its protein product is CASGRQGINARDGYTF.

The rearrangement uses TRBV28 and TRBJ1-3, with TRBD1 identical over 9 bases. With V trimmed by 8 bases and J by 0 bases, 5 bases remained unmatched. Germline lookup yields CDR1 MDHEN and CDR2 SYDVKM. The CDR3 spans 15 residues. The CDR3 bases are TGTGCCAGCCGGGACAGGGTTCACTCTGGAAACACCATATATTTT. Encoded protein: CASRDRVHSGNTIYF. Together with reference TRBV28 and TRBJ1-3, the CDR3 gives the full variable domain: DVKVTQSSRYLVKRTGEKVFLECVQDMDHENMFWYRQDPGLGLRLIYFSYDVKMKEKGDIPEGYSVSREKKERFSLILESASTNQTSMYLCASRDRVHSGNTIYFGEGSWLTVV.

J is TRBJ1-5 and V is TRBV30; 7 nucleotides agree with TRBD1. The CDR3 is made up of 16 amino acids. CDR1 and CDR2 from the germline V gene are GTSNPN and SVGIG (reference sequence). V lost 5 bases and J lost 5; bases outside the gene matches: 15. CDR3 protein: CAWEGQPKQQHQPQHF. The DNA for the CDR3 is TGTGCCTGGGAGGGACAGCCGAAACAGCAACATCAGCCCCAGCATTTT.

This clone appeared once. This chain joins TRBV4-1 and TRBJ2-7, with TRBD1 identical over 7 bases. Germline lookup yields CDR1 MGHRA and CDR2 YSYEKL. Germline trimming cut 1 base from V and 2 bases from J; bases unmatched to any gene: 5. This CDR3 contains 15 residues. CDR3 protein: CASSQGWTGTYEQYF. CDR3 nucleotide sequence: TGCGCCAGCAGCCAAGGATGGACAGGTACCTACGAGCAGTACTTC.

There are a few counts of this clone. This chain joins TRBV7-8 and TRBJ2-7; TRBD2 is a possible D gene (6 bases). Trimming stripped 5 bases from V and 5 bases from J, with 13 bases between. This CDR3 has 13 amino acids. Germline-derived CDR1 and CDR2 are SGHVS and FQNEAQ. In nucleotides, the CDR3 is TGTGCCAGCAGCCACCCCACTAGCAACGAGCAGTACTTC. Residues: CASSHPTSNEQYF.

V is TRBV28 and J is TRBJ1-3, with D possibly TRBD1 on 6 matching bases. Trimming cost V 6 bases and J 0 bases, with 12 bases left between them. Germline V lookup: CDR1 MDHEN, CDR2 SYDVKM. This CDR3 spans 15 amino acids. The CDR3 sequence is CASSSGQISGNTIYF. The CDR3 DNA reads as TGTGCCAGCAGCTCGGGACAAATCTCTGGAAACACCATATATTTT.

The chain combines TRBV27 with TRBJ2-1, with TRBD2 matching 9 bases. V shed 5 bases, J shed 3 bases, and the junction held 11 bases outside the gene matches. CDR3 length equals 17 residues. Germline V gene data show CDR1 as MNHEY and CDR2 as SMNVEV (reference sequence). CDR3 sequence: CASSGPMTSGVYNEQFF. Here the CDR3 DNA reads TGTGCCAGCAGTGGCCCAATGACTAGCGGTGTCTACAATGAGCAGTTCTTC.

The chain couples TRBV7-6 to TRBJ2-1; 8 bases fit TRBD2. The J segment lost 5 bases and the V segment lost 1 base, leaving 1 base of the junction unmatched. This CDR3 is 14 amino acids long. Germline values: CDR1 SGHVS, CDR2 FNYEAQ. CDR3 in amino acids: CASSLELADNEQFF. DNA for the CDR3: TGTGCCAGCAGCTTAGAACTAGCGGACAATGAGCAGTTCTTC.

The CDR3, as DNA: TGTGCCAGCAGTTACGGGACTATTTATGAGCAGTTCTTC. Translated, it gives CASSYGTIYEQFF. The rearrangement joins TRBV6-2 or TRBV6-3 to TRBJ2-1, with 7 bases matching TRBD2. Per germline, CDR1 MNHEY and CDR2 SVGEGT. The CDR3 extends over 13 amino acids. V lost 2 bases and J lost 8; bases outside the gene matches: 3.

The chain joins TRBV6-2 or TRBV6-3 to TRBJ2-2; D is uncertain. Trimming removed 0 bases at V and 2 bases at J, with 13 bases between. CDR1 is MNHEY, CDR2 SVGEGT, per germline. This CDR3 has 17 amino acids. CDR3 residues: CASSYSAGSFNTGELFF. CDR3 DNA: TGTGCCAGCAGTTACTCGGCAGGATCCTTTAACACCGGGGAGCTGTTTTTT.

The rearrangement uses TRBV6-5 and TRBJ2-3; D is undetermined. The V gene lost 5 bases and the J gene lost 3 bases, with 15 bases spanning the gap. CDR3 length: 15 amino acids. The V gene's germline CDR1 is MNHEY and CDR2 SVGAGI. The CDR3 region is CASSLRLGATDTQYF. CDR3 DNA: TGTGCCAGCAGTCTCCGGCTGGGCGCGACAGATACGCAGTATTTT.

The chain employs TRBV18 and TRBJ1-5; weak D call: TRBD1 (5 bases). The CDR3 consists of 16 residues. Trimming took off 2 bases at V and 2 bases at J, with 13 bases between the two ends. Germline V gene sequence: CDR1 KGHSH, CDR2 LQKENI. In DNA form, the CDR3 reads TGTGCCAGCTCACCAATCTCGGCGGGGGGCAATCAGCCCCAGCATTTT. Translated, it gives CASSPISAGGNQPQHF.

Written as DNA, the CDR3 is TGTGCCAGCAGCTTTTCACAGACCTACGAGCAGTACTTC. It translates to CASSFSQTYEQYF. The chain recombines TRBV5-6 with TRBJ2-7; D is undetermined. Trimming cost V 2 bases and J 2 bases, with 8 bases left between them. This CDR3 is built from 13 residues. Germline V CDR1 and CDR2: SGHDT, YYEEEE.

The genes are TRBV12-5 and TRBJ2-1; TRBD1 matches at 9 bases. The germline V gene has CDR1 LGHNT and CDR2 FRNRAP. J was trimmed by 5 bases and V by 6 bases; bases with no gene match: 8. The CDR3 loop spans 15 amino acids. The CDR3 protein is CASGSPGQGNNEQFF. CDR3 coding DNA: TGTGCTAGTGGATCACCGGGACAGGGAAACAATGAGCAGTTCTTC.

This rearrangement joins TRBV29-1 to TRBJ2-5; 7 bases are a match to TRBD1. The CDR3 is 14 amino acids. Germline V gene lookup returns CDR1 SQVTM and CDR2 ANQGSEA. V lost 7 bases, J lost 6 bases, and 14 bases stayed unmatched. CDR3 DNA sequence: TGCAGCGCGTACCTTCGACAGGGTAAAAAGACCCAGTACTTC. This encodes CSAYLRQGKKTQYF.